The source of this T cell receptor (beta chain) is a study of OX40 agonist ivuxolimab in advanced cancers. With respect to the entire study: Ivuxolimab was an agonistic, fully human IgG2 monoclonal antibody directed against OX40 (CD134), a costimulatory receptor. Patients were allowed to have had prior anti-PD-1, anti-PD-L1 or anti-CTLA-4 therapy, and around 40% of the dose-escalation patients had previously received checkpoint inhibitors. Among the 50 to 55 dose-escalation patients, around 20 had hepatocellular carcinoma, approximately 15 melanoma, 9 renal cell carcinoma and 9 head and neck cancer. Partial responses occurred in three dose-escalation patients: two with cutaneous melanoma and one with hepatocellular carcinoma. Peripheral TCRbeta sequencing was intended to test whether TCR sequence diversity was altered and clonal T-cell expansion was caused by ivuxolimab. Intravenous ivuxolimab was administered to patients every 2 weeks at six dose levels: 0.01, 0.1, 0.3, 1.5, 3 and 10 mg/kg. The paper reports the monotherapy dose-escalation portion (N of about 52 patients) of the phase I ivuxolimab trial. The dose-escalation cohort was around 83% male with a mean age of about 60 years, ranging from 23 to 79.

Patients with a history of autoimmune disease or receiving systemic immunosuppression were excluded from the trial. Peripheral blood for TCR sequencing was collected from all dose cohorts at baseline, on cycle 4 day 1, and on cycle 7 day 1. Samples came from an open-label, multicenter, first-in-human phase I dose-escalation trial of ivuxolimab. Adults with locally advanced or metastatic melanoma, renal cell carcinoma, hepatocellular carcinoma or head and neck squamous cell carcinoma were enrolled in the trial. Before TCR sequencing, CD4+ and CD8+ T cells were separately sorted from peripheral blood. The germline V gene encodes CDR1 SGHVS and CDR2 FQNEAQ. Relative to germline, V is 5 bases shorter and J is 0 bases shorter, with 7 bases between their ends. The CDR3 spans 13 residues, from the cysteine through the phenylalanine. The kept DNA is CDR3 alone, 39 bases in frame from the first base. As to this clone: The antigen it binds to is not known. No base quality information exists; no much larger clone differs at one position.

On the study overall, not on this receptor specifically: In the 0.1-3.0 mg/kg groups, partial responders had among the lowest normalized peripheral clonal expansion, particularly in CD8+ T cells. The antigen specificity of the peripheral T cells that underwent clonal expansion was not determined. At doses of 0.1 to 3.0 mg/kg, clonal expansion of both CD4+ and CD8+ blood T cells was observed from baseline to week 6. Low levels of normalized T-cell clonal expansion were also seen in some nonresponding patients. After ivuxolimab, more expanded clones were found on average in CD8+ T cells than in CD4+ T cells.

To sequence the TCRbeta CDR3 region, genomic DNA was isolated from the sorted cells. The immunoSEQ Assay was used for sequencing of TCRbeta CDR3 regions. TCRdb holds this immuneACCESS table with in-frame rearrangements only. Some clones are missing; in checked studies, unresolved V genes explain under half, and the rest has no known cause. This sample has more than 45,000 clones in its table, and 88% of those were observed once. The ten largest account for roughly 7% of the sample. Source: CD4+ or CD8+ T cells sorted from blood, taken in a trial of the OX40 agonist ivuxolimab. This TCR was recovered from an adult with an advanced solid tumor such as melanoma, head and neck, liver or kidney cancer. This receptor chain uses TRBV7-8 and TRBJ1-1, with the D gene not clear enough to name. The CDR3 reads CASSPQLNTEAFF. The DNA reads TGTGCCAGCAGCCCACAGCTGAACACTGAAGCTTTCTTT.